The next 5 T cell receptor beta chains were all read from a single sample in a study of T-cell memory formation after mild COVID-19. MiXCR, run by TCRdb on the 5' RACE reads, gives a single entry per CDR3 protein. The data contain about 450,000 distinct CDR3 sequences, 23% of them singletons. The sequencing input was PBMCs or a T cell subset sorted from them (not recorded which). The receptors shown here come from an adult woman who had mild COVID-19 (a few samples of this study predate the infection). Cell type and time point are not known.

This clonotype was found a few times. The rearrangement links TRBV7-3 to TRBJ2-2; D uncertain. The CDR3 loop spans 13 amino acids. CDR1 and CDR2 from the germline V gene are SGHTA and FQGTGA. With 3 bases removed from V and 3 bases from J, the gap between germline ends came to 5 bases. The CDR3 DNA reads TGTGCCAGCAGCTTTTCAGACACCGGGGAGCTGTTTTTT. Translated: CASSFSDTGELFF.

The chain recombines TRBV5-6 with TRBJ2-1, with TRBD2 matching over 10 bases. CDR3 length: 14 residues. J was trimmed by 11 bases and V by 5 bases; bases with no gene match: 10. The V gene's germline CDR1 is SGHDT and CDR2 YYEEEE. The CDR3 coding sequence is TGTGCCAGCAGAGCTAGCGGGAGTCCTAGTAAGCAGTTCTTC. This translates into CASRASGSPSKQFF.

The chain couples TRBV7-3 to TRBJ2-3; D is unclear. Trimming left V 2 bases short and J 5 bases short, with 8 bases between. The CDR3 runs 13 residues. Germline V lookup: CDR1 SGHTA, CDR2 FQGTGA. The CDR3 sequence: CASSLGREDTQYF. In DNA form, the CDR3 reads TGTGCCAGCAGCTTAGGTAGAGAAGATACGCAGTATTTT.

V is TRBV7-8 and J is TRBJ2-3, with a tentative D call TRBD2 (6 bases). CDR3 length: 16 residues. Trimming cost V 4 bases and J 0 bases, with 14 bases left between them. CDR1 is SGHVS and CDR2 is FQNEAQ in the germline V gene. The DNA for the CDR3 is TGTGCCAGCAGCTCCAGACTAGTGAGGAGCACAGATACGCAGTATTTT. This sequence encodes CASSSRLVRSTDTQYF.

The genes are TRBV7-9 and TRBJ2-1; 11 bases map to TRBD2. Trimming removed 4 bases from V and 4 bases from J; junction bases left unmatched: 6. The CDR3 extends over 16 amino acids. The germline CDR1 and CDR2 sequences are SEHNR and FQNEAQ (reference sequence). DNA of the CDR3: TGTGCCAGCAGCTCGTTCCTAGCGGGAGGATACAATGAGCAGTTCTTC. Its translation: CASSSFLAGGYNEQFF.